This TCR beta chain was captured by sequencing in a study of beta chain features in type 1 diabetes. CD4+ naive, central memory, regulatory and stem cell-like memory cells were sorted via CD45RO/CCR7/CD25/CD127/CD95/CD27. The CDR3 has 12 amino acids. Germline values: CDR1 SGHDT, CDR2 YYEEEE. V was trimmed by 4 bases and J by 15 bases, leaving 17 bases between them. Whole-study results and caveats: Patients showed naive, central memory and Treg TCRB repertoires that appeared more similar than those of healthy donors.

Isolated RNA was reverse transcribed in full, so expressed TCRB transcripts were sequenced. Several million reads were obtained on average from naive, central memory and regulatory T cell samples. Clones were sequenced by immunoSEQ multiplex PCR, and TCRdb holds only the in-frame ones, with some missing. The sample holds 150,000 to 190,000 clones, approximately 12% seen once. Remarks on this clone: What it recognizes is unknown.

This sequence originates from a young man in good health. Source material: central memory CD4+ T cells from blood. The rearrangement links TRBV5-6 to TRBJ2-1; D unresolved. CDR3 sequence (DNA): TGTGCCAGCAGCCATGGAGACTCAGTTGCGTTCTTC. This translates into CASSHGDSVAFF. Filled out from reference TRBV5-6 and TRBJ2-1, the complete variable domain reads DAGVTQSPTHLIKTRGQQVTLRCSPKSGHDTVSWYQQALGQGPQFIFQYYEEEERQRGNFPDRFSGHQFPNYSSELNVNALLLGDSALYLCASSHGDSVAFFGPGTRLTVL.